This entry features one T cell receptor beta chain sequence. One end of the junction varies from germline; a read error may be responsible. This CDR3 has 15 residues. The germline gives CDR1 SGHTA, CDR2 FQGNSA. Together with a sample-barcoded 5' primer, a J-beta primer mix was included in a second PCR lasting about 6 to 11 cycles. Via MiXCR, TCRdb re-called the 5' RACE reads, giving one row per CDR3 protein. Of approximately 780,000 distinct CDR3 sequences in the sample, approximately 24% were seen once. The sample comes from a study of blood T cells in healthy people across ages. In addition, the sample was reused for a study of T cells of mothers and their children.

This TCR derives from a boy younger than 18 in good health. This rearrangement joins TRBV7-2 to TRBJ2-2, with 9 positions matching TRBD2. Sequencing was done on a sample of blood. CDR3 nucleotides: TGTGCCAGCAGATTAGCGGGAGAGGGAACCGGGGAGCTGTTTTTT. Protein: CASRLAGEGTGELFF. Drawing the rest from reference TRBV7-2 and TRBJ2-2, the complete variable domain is GAGVSQSPSNKVTEKGKDVELRCDPISGHTALYWYRQSLGQGLEFLIYFQGNSAPDKSGLPSDRFSAERTGGSVSTLTIQRTQQEDSAVYLCASRLAGEGTGELFFGEGSRLTVL.